The 17 T cell receptor beta chains given below trace back to one sample, sequenced in a study of a mutant IDH1 vaccine in newly diagnosed glioma. Time point in this sample: week 35, safety follow-up. Each dose of the vaccine consisted of 300 ug of mutant IDH1 20-mer peptide, with topical imiquimod. Antigens of these TCRs are unknown. The protocol was immunoSEQ multiplex PCR, while the TCRdb copy is restricted to in-frame clones and leaves out a portion. The sample holds some 60,000 clones, 85% to 90% seen once. The material sequenced was PBMCs, taken from a glioma patient whose treatment included an IDH1 peptide vaccine. These TCRs come from a man between 40 and 49 years old with glioma.

V is TRBV18 and J is TRBJ1-3; no clear D gene. The germline V gene has CDR1 KGHSH and CDR2 LQKENI. Trimming removed 1 base at V and 2 bases at J, with 9 bases between. The CDR3 loop spans 15 amino acids. CDR3 sequence reads: CASSPRSGTGNTIYF. For the CDR3, the DNA is TGTGCCAGCTCACCACGTTCGGGTACTGGAAACACCATATATTTT.

This clone was recorded a few times. V is TRBV9 and J is TRBJ2-1; the match to TRBD1 covers 9 bases. CDR1 and CDR2 from the germline V gene are SGDLS and YYNGEE. The length of the CDR3 is 15 residues. With 0 bases clipped from V and 6 bases from J, the junction kept 4 bases outside the gene matches. DNA of the CDR3: TGTGCCAGCAGCGTAGTGGGGACAGGGATCAATGAGCAGTTCTTC. Translation gives CASSVVGTGINEQFF.

The chain employs TRBV7-9 and TRBJ2-3, with 8 bases lining up with TRBD2. The length of the CDR3 is 18 residues. CDR1 SEHNR and CDR2 FQNEAQ come from the germline V gene (reference sequence). Trimming at V came to 4 bases and at J to 2 bases, leaving 14 bases not matched to a gene. The CDR3: CASSSGGAGALPTDTQYF. CDR3 coding DNA: TGTGCCAGCAGCTCGGGAGGAGCGGGGGCCTTACCCACAGATACGCAGTATTTT. The full variable domain, its missing parts supplied by reference TRBV7-9 and TRBJ2-3, is DTGVSQNPRHKITKRGQNVTFRCDPISEHNRLYWYRQTLGQGPEFLTYFQNEAQLEKSRLLSDRFSAERPKGSFSTLEIQRTEQGDSAMYLCASSSGGAGALPTDTQYFGPGTRLTVL.

This clone was picked up a small number of times. The chain is built from TRBV6-5 and TRBJ1-1; D is possibly TRBD1 (6 bases). Trimming removed 6 bases at V and 1 base at J, with 9 bases between. The germline CDR1 and CDR2 sequences are MNHEY and SVGAGI. The CDR3 runs 13 residues. CDR3 coding DNA: TGTGCCAGCAGGAAGACAGGGAACACTGAAGCTTTCTTT. Protein product: CASRKTGNTEAFF.

The rearrangement links TRBV28 to TRBJ1-1, with unresolved D. The V gene's germline CDR1 is MDHEN and CDR2 SYDVKM. The ends were cut back, 2 bases at V and 2 bases at J, with 9 bases in the middle. The CDR3 is 14 amino acids. For the CDR3, the DNA is TGTGCCAGCAGTTTAGTAGGGATTAACACTGAAGCTTTCTTT. This encodes CASSLVGINTEAFF.

This clone was counted once. V and J are TRBV7-6 and TRBJ2-5; maybe TRBD2 (5 bases). CDR3 length: 14 amino acids. CDR1 is SGHVS and CDR2 is FNYEAQ in the germline V gene. V shed 4 bases and J shed 4 bases, with 13 bases lying between them. CDR3 bases: TGTGCCAGCAGCTATTCCGTCGCGGGAGAGACCCAGTACTTC. This translates into CASSYSVAGETQYF.

The chain is built from TRBV6-6 and TRBJ2-3, with TRBD2 matching over 7 bases. The germline V gene encodes CDR1 MNHNY and CDR2 SVGAGI (reference sequence). With V trimmed by 5 bases and J by 1 base, 6 bases remained unmatched. There are 15 residues in the CDR3. CDR3 coding DNA: TGTGCCAGCAGTGCCGGGGGGTCAGGCACAGATACGCAGTATTTT. Its protein is CASSAGGSGTDTQYF.

This chain uses TRBV6-1 with TRBJ1-2; D remains ambiguous. V gave up 6 bases and J gave up 5 bases, with 7 bases separating them. The CDR3 loop spans 11 amino acids. In germline, CDR1 is MNHNS, CDR2 SASEGT. The DNA for the CDR3 is TGTGCCAGCAGCGAAAAGTATGGCTACACCTTC. Translation: CASSEKYGYTF.

The chain links TRBV7-2 to TRBJ1-2, with a tentative D call TRBD1 (5 bases). Trimming stripped 5 bases from V and 5 bases from J, with 12 bases between. The CDR3 has 13 amino acids. The germline V gene has CDR1 SGHTA and CDR2 FQGNSA. The CDR3, as DNA: TGTGCCAGCAGCGTCGACAGCCTATATGGCTACACCTTC. Its translation is CASSVDSLYGYTF.

V and J are TRBV5-5 and TRBJ1-5; 8 bases fit TRBD1. Trimming cost V 4 bases and J 3 bases; bases outside gene matches: 12. From germline, CDR1 is SGHKS and CDR2 YYEKEE (reference sequence). The CDR3 spans 17 residues. The DNA for the CDR3 is TGTGCCAGCAGCCAAGACAGGGGAGGGGACCTCAATCAGCCCCAGCATTTT. Residues: CASSQDRGGDLNQPQHF.

This clone occurred once. This chain links TRBV5-1 with TRBJ2-7; 11 nucleotides match TRBD2. The germline V gene has CDR1 SGHRS and CDR2 YFSETQ. There are 14 residues in the CDR3. V gave up 4 bases and J gave up 4 bases; unmatched junction bases: 4. CDR3 nucleotides: TGCGCCAGCAGCCGAAGGACTAGCGGGTACGAGCAGTACTTC. Amino acids: CASSRRTSGYEQYF. The full variable domain, with the rest looked up from reference TRBV5-1 and TRBJ2-7, is KAGVTQTPRYLIKTRGQQVTLSCSPISGHRSVSWYQQTPGQGLQFLFEYFSETQRNKGNFPGRFSGRQFSNSRSEMNVSTLELGDSALYLCASSRRTSGYEQYFGPGTRLTVT.

The chain combines TRBV19 with TRBJ2-4; tentatively, D is TRBD1 or TRBD2 (6 bases each). V lost 0 bases and J lost 0, with 21 bases in between. Germline CDR1 reads LNHDA; CDR2 reads SQIVND (reference sequence). The CDR3 loop spans 20 amino acids. CDR3 coding DNA: TGTGCCAGTAGTATAGAGGGGGGCGGCCTAGGAGGGGGAGCCAAAAACATTCAGTACTTC. Protein product: CASSIEGGGLGGGAKNIQYF.

The chain is built from TRBV19 and TRBJ1-3; TRBD1 matches at 7 bases. Trimming at V came to 6 bases and at J to 0 bases, leaving 5 bases not matched to a gene. The CDR3 is 15 amino acids. The germline V gene encodes CDR1 LNHDA and CDR2 SQIVND (reference sequence). The CDR3 protein is CASSQGGLSGNTIYF. CDR3 nucleotide sequence: TGTGCCAGTAGCCAAGGGGGCCTCTCTGGAAACACCATATATTTT.

J is TRBJ1-4 and V is TRBV9; no firm D call. The V and J ends lost 4 bases and 4 bases respectively, with 14 bases between them. The CDR3 totals 15 residues. The germline V gene encodes CDR1 SGDLS and CDR2 YYNGEE. This chain's CDR3 is CASSLDGVINEKLFF. Written as DNA, the CDR3 is TGTGCCAGCAGCTTAGATGGGGTTATTAATGAAAAACTGTTTTTT.

This clone was recorded a few times. The chain uses TRBV21-1 and TRBJ1-1; whether TRBD1, the table's D call, matches the DNA was not checked. TRBV21-1 counts as a pseudogene. The CDR3 contains 16 residues. CDR3 bases: TGTGCCAGCAGCAACCGACAGGGGACCATGAACACTGAAGCTTTCTTT. It translates to CASSNRQGTMNTEAFF.

The chain has TRBV7-9 and TRBJ1-2; D possibly corresponds to TRBD1 (5 bases). Germline CDR1 reads SEHNR; CDR2 reads FQNEAQ (reference sequence). The CDR3 is 15 amino acids. V was pared by 0 bases and J by 7 bases, with 15 bases between. Written as DNA, the CDR3 is TGTGCCAGCAGCTTAGCCTCGGGGCACGGGAGTGGCTACACCTTC. Its translation: CASSLASGHGSGYTF.

This clone was recorded a few times. J is TRBJ1-1 and V is TRBV4-1; D remains ambiguous. The V gene lost 3 bases and the J gene lost 0 bases, with 8 bases spanning the gap. CDR3 length equals 14 residues. Germline CDR1 and CDR2: MGHRA and YSYEKL. The CDR3 reads CASSQGLLNTEAFF. Written as DNA, the CDR3 is TGCGCCAGCAGCCAGGGGTTGTTGAACACTGAAGCTTTCTTT.